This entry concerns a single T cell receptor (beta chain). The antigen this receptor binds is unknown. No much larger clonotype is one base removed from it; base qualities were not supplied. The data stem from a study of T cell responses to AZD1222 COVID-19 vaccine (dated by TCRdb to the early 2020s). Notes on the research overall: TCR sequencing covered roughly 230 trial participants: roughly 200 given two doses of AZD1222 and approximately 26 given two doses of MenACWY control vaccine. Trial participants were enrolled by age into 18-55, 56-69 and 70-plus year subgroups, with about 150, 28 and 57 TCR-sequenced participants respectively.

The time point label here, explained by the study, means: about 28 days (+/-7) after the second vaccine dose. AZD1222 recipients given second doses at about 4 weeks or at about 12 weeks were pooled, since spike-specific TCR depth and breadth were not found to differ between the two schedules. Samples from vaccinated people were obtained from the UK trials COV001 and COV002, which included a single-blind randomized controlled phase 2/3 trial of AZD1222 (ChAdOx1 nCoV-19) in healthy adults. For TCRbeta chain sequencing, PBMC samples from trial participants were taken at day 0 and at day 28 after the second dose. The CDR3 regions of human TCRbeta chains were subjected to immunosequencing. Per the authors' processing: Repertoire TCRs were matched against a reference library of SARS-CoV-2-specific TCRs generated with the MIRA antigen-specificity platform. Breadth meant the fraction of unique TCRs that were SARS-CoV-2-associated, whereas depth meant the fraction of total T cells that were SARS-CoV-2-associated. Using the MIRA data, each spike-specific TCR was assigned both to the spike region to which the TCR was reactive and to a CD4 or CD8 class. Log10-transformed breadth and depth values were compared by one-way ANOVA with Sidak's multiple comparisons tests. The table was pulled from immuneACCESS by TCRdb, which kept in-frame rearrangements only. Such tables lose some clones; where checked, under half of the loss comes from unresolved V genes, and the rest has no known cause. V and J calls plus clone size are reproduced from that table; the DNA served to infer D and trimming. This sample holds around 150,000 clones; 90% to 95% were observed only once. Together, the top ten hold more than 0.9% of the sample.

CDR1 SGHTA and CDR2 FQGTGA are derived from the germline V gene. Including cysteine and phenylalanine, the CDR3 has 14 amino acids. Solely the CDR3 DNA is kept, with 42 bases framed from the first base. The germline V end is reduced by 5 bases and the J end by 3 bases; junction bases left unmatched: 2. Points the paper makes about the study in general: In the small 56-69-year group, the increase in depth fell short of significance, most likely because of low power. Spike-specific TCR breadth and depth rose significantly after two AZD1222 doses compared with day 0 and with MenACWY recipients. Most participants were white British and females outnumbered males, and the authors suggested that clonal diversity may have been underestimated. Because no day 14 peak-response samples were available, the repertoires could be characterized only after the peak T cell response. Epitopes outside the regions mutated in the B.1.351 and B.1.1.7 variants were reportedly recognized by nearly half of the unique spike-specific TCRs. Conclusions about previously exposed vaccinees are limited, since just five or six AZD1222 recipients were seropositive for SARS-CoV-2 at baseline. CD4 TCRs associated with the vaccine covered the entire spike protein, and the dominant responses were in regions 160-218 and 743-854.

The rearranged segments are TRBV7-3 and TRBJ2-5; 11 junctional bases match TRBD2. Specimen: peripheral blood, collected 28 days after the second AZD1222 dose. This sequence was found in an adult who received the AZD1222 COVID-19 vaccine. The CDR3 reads CASSGGLAEETQYF. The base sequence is TGTGCCAGCAGCGGGGGACTAGCGGAAGAGACCCAGTACTTC.